One and the same sample provided the 7 T cell receptor beta chains below, sequenced in a study of T cell responses to AZD1222 COVID-19 vaccine. Measured with immunoSEQ multiplex PCR; TCRdb has only the in-frame clones, and not every one. In the table there are around 140,000 clones, 80% to 90% of which are singletons. The specimen comprised peripheral blood, sampled on day 0 of AZD1222 vaccination. The receptor source for this set is an adult in good health.

This clone was seen a few times. The chain has TRBV2 and TRBJ1-5; no reliable D call. The V end lost 6 bases, the J end lost 1 base, and 16 bases lay between the germline ends. This CDR3 spans 16 amino acids. Germline V CDR1 and CDR2: SNHLY, FYNNEI. Here the CDR3 reads CASRAWGGQSNQPQHF. For the CDR3, the DNA is TGTGCCAGCAGGGCCTGGGGAGGCCAGAGCAATCAGCCCCAGCATTTT.

The V gene is TRBV5-1, the J gene TRBJ1-4; D uncertain. The V gene's germline CDR1 is SGHRS and CDR2 YFSETQ. There are 14 residues in the CDR3. The V and J ends lost 3 bases and 5 bases respectively, with 11 bases between them. Written as DNA, the CDR3 is TGCGCCAGCAGCTACGACTCTAAAAATGAAAAACTGTTTTTT. It is translated as CASSYDSKNEKLFF.

The chain's CDR3 is CASSYSGYEQYF. The DNA for the CDR3 is TGTGCCAGCAGCTATAGCGGATACGAGCAGTACTTC. The genes are TRBV11-2 and TRBJ2-7; tentatively, D is TRBD2 (6 bases). The CDR3 runs to 12 residues. V lost 4 bases and J 4 bases, leaving 8 bases between the germline ends. Germline CDR1 reads SGHAT; CDR2 reads FQNNGV. The whole variable domain, remainder taken from reference TRBV11-2 and TRBJ2-7, is EAGVAQSPRYKIIEKRQSVAFWCNPISGHATLYWYQQILGQGPKLLIQFQNNGVVDDSQLPKDRFSAERLKGVDSTLKIQPAKLEDSAVYLCASSYSGYEQYFGPGTRLTVT.

This clone has a single count. The V call is TRBV28, the J call TRBJ1-5, with TRBD1 identical over 8 bases. Trimming at V came to 10 bases and at J to 0 bases, leaving 14 bases not matched to a gene. Germline-derived CDR1 and CDR2 are MDHEN and SYDVKM. CDR3 length: 17 residues. CDR3 sequence: CATIIALTGVSNQPQHF. The CDR3 nucleotides read TGTGCCACCATAATCGCCTTGACAGGGGTTAGCAATCAGCCCCAGCATTTT.

The gene calls are TRBV7-9 and TRBJ1-4, with a tentative D call TRBD1 (6 bases). V shed 0 bases and J shed 8 bases, with 16 bases lying between them. The CDR3 has 16 residues. Germline CDR1 SEHNR, CDR2 FQNEAQ (reference sequence). CDR3 nucleotides: TGTGCCAGCAGCTTAGCTGGGTCAGGGGAGAGGGAAAAACTGTTTTTT. Its protein is CASSLAGSGEREKLFF.

V usage is TRBV5-1 and J usage is TRBJ2-3, with 8 positions matching TRBD2. The germline V gene has CDR1 SGHRS and CDR2 YFSETQ. The V segment lost 4 bases and the J segment 0 bases; nucleotides outside the gene matches: 13. The CDR3 loop spans 18 amino acids. The CDR3 DNA reads TGCGCCAGCAGCCTAGGGACTAGTTCCTTATTTAGCACAGATACGCAGTATTTT. As protein: CASSLGTSSLFSTDTQYF.

This chain joins TRBV12-3 or TRBV12-4 and TRBJ1-1; no definite D call. Trimming shortened V by 8 bases and J by 8 bases, and 9 bases separated the two germline ends. This CDR3 contains 10 residues. CDR3 in DNA: TGTGCCAGCGCCCGCCTAGAAGCTTTCTTT. Its protein product is CASARLEAFF.